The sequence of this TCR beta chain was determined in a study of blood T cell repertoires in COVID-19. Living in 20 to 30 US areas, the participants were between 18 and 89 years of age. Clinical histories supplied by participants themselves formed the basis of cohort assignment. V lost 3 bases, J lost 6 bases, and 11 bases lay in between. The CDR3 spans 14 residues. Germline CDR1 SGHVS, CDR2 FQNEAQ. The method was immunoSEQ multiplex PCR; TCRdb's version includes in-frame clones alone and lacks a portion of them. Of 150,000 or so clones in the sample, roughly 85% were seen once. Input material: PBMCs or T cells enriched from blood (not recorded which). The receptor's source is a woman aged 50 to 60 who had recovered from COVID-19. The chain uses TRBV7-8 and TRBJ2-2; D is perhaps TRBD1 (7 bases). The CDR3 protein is CASSLTGRSGELFF. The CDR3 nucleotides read TGTGCCAGCAGCTTGACAGGGAGGTCCGGGGAGCTGTTTTTT.